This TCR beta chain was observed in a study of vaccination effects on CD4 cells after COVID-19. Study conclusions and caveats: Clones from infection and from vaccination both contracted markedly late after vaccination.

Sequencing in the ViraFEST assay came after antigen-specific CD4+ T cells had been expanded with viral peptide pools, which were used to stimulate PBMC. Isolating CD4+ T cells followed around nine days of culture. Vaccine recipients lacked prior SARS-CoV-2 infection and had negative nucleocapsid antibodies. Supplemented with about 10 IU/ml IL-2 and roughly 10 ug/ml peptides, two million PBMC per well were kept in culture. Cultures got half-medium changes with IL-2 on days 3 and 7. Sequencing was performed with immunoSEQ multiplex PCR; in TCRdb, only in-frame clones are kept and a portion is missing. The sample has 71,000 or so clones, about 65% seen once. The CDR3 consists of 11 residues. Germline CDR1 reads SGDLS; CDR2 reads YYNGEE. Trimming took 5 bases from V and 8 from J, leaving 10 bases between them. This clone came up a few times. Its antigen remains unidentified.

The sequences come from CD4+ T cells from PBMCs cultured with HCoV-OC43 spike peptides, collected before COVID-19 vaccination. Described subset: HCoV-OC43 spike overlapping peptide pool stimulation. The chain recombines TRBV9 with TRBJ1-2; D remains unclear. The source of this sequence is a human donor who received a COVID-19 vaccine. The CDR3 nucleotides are TGTGCCAGCAGAGCGGACGGAGGCTACACCTTC. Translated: CASRADGGYTF.